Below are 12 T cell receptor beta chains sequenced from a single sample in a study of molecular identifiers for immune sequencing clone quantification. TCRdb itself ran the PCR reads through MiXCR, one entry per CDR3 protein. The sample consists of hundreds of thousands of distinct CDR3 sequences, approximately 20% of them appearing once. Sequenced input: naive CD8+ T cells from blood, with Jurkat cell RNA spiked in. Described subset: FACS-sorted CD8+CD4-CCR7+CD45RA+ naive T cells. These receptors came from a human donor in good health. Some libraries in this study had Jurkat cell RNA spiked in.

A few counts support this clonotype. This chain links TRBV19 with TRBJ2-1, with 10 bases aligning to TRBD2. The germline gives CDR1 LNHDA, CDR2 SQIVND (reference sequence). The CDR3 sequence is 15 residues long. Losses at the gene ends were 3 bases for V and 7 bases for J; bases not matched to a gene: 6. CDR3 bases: TGTGCCAGTAGTATCCTAGCGGGAGTTTTGAATGAGCAGTTCTTC. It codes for CASSILAGVLNEQFF.

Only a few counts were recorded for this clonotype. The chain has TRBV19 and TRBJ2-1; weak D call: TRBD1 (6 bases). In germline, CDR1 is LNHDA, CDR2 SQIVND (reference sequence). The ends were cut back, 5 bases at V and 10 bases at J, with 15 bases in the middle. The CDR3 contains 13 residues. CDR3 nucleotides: TGTGCCAGTAGTTCGTTGGACAGCTACGAGCAGTTCTTC. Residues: CASSSLDSYEQFF.

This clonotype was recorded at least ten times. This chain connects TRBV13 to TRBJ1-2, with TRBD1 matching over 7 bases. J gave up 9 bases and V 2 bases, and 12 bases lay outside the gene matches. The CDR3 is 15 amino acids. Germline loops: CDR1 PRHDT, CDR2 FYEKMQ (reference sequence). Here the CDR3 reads CASSLSEGGVLSYTF. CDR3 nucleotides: TGTGCCAGCAGCTTAAGTGAAGGGGGCGTTCTCAGCTACACCTTC. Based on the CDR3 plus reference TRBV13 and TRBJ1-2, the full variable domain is AAGVIQSPRHLIKEKRETATLKCYPIPRHDTVYWYQQGPGQDPQFLISFYEKMQSDKGSIPDRFSAQQFSDYHSELNMSSLELGDSALYFCASSLSEGGVLSYTFGSGTRLTVV.

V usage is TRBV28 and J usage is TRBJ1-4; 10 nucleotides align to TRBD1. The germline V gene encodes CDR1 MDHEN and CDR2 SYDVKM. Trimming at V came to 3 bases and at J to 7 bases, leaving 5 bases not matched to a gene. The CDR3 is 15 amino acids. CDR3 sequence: CASSLGDRGVEKLFF. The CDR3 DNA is TGTGCCAGCAGTTTGGGGGACAGGGGTGTTGAAAAACTGTTTTTT.

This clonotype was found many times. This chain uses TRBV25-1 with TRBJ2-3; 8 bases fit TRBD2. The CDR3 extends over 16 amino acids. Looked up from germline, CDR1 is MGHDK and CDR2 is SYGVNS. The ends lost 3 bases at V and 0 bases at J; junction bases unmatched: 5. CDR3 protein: CASSERPSGSTDTQYF. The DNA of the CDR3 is TGTGCCAGCAGTGAGAGGCCTAGCGGGAGCACAGATACGCAGTATTTT.

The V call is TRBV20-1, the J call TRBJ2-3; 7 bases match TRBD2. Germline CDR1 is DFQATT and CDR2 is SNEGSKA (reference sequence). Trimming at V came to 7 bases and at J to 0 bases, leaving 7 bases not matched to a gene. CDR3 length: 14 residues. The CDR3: CSGESAGSTDTQYF. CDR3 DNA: TGCAGTGGCGAATCAGCGGGGAGCACAGATACGCAGTATTTT.

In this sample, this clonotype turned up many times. CDR3 region: CASSLGTGVDTIYF. The CDR3 DNA follows: TGCGCCAGCAGCCTCGGGACAGGGGTAGACACCATATATTTT. V is TRBV4-1 and J is TRBJ1-3; the match to TRBD1 covers 10 bases. The CDR3 spans 14 residues. V gave up 4 bases and J gave up 8 bases; unmatched junction bases: 5. Germline CDR1 MGHRA, CDR2 YSYEKL.

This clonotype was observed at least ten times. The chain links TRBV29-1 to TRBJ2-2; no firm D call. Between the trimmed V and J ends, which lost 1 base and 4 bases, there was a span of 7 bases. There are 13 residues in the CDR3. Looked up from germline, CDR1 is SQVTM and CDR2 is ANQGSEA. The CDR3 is CSVEGDFTGELFF. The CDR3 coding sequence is TGCAGCGTTGAAGGCGATTTCACCGGGGAGCTGTTTTTT.

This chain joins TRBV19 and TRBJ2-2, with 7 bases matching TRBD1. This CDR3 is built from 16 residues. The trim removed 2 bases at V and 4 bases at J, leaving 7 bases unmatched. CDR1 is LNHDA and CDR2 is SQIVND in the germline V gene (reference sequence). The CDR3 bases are TGTGCCAGTAGTATATCGGACAGGAGTACCACCGGGGAGCTGTTTTTT. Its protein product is CASSISDRSTTGELFF.

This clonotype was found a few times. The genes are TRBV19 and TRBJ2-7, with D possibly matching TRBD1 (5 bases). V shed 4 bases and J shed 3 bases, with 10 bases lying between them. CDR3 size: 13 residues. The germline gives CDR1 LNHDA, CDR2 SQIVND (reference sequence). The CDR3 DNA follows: TGTGCCAGTAGTAACCTCGACAGCTACGAGCAGTACTTC. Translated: CASSNLDSYEQYF.

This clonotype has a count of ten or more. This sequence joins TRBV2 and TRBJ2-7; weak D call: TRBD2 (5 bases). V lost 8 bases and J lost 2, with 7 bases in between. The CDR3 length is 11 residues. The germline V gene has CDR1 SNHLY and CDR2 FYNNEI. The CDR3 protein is CASEGTYEQYF. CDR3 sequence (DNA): TGTGCCAGCGAGGGAACCTACGAGCAGTACTTC. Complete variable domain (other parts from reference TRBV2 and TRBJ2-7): EPEVTQTPSHQVTQMGQEVILRCVPISNHLYFYWYRQILGQKVEFLVSFYNNEISEKSEIFDDQFSVERPDGSNFTLKIRSTKLEDSAMYFCASEGTYEQYFGPGTRLTVT.

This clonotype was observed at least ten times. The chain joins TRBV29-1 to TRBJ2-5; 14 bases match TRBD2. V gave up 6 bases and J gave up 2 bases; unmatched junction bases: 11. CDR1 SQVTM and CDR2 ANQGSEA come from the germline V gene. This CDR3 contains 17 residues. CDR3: CSVTTSGGGLIQETQYF. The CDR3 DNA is TGCAGCGTGACGACTAGCGGGGGGGGTTTAATTCAAGAGACCCAGTACTTC.